Sequencing of this T cell receptor beta chain was carried out in a study of shared clonotypes between healthy human individuals. Across the study: Each donor had three CD4 naive, three CD4 memory, two CD8 naive and one CD8 memory plate. The study, taken as a whole, reports: Clonotypes not shared had lower generation probabilities than those common to all four donors.

A word on this clone: The antigen remains undetermined.

Germline trimming cut 4 bases from V and 2 bases from J; bases unmatched to any gene: 8. The V gene's germline CDR1 is SGHRS and CDR2 YFSETQ. The CDR3 is made up of 18 amino acids. Donors were healthy HIV-negative adults without recent acute infections or vaccinations. Libraries were prepared by immunoSEQ multiplex PCR; TCRdb keeps only in-frame clonotypes and omits some of them. The sample carries some 1.4 million clones, roughly 95% recorded once. The source is a young man in good health. The chain joins TRBV5-1 to TRBJ2-5, with 16 bases matching TRBD2. Sequenced sample: naive CD4+ T cells sorted from blood. Noted subset: CD45RA+ positively selected. CDR3 in amino acids: CASSPGLAGGPQQETQYF. CDR3 DNA: TGCGCCAGCAGCCCGGGACTAGCGGGAGGGCCCCAGCAAGAGACCCAGTACTTC.